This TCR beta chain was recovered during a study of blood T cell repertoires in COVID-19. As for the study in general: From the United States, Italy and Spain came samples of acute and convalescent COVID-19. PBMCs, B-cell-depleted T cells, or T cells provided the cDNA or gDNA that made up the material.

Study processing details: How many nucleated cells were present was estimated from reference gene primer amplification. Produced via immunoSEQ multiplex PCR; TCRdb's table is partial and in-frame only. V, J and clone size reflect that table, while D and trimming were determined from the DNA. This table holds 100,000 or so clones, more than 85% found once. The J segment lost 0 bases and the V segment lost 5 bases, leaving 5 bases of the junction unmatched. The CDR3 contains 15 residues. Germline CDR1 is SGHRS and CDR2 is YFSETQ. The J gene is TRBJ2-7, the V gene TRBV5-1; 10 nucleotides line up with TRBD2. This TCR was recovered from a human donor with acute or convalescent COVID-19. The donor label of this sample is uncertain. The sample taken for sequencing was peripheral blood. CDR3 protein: CASRFTSGNSYEQYF. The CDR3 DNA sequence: TGCGCCAGCAGATTCACTAGCGGGAACTCCTACGAGCAGTACTTC.